This T cell receptor (beta chain) was identified during a study of graft-versus-host responses after intestinal transplantation. For the study at large: Multivisceral, liver-intestinal, or isolated intestinal transplants were received by the recipients. Whole-study results and caveats: GvH clones occurred in recipient marrow; some first appeared in ileum or blood. Among circulating GvH clones, peak levels were associated with early post-transplant declines in HvG clones.

Produced via immunoSEQ multiplex PCR; TCRdb's table is partial and in-frame only. The sample lists about 89,000 clones, about 94% seen once, with approximately 0.2% in the top ten. Turning to this clone: Antigen: not known.

The CDR3 loop spans 13 amino acids. V was cut by 8 bases and J by 3 bases, with 12 bases left in between. CDR1 is SNHLY and CDR2 is FYNNEI in the germline V gene. This sample comprised unstimulated CD4+ T cells sorted from spleen or lymph node cells, obtained before transplant. This clonotype originated in a human donor who was the organ donor for an intestinal transplant. The chain is built from TRBV2 and TRBJ2-3; a weak D match, TRBD1 (6 bases). The chain's CDR3 is CASATTGTDTQYF. The DNA for the CDR3 is TGTGCCAGCGCCACGACAGGAACAGATACGCAGTATTTT.